This T cell receptor (beta chain) was found in a study of T cells in Graves' hyperthyroidism and ophthalmopathy. The CDR3 regions of TCR beta were amplified from RNA transcripts. When the TCR CDR3 underwent first-round RT-PCR, the HTBI primer set was used. TCRdb recomputed calls from the multiplex PCR reads with MiXCR, one row per CDR3 protein. This table has 250,000 or so distinct CDR3 sequences, approximately 15% appearing once. Each diagnosis was grounded in clinical symptoms, serum thyroxine and TRAb, thyroid ultrasound, and orbital computed tomography. The CDR3 is made up of 16 amino acids. The germline gives CDR1 MNHEY, CDR2 SVGEGT. V lost 5 bases to trimming and J lost 1 base, with 15 bases between them. This clonotype was detected many times.

What was sequenced was blood. The TCR originated in a woman aged 40 to 50 with Graves' hyperthyroidism that later progressed to Graves' ophthalmopathy. The chain recombines TRBV6-2 or TRBV6-3 with TRBJ1-5; D is undetermined. The CDR3 reads CASSDPPVWSNQPQHF. The CDR3 DNA follows: TGTGCCAGCAGTGACCCCCCCGTTTGGAGCAATCAGCCCCAGCATTTT.